This T cell receptor (beta chain) came from a study of shared clonotypes between healthy human individuals. Study in general: The study enrolled a couple of women and a few men aged 18 to 49.

The CDR3 is 16 amino acids. V lost 3 bases, J lost 5 bases, and 19 bases lay in between. The V gene's germline CDR1 is LNHDA and CDR2 SQIVND (reference sequence). Profiled with immunoSEQ multiplex PCR; TCRdb holds only in-frame clones, not every one. The sample holds approximately 2.1 million clones, 93% seen once. The clonotype comes from a man younger than 30 in good health. Some clones in this sample may be carry-over from other donors' samples. Material: naive CD4+ T cells from PBMCs. Subset meaning: CD45RA+ positively selected. V usage is TRBV19 and J usage is TRBJ1-2; D may be TRBD1 (5 bases). This chain's CDR3 is CASSMAGTGFGYGYTF. CDR3 DNA: TGTGCCAGTAGTATGGCCGGGACGGGCTTTGGGTATGGCTACACCTTC.